Each of the 14 T cell receptor beta chains below was sequenced from the same sample in a study of Graves' ophthalmopathy and Graves' hyperthyroidism. RNA transcripts were the source from which TCR beta CDR3 regions were amplified. HTBI-primed RT-PCR formed the first round, and a multiplex PCR formed the second. MiXCR, run by TCRdb on the multiplex PCR reads, gives a single entry per CDR3 protein. The table has 350,000 to 450,000 distinct CDR3 sequences, 15% to 20% seen once. The specimen sequenced was peripheral blood. The receptors come from a young woman with Graves' ophthalmopathy.

This clonotype was found many times. The V gene is TRBV15, the J gene TRBJ1-2, with a tentative D call TRBD1 (5 bases). V gave up 3 bases and J gave up 4 bases, with 9 bases separating them. Germline V lookup: CDR1 LNHNV, CDR2 YYDKDF (reference sequence). This CDR3 has 13 amino acids. CDR3 amino acids: CATSSGDPYGYTF. The CDR3 DNA follows: TGTGCCACCAGCAGTGGGGACCCCTATGGCTACACCTTC. Together with reference TRBV15 and TRBJ1-2, the CDR3 gives the full variable domain: DAMVIQNPRYQVTQFGKPVTLSCSQTLNHNVMYWYQQKSSQAPKLLFHYYDKDFNNEADTPDNFQSRRPNTSFCFLDIRSPGLGDTAMYLCATSSGDPYGYTFGSGTRLTVV.

The sample holds many counts of this clonotype. The V and J genes are TRBV19 and TRBJ2-7, with D tentatively TRBD1 (7 bases). This CDR3 region has 14 residues. The germline V gene has CDR1 LNHDA and CDR2 SQIVND (reference sequence). V lost 10 bases and J lost 4, with 20 bases in between. In nucleotides, the CDR3 is TGTGCCACCCGCGGGGCAGGGGGGAGATACGAGCAGTACTTC. Translation: CATRGAGGRYEQYF.

This clonotype came up many times. The rearrangement links TRBV29-1 to TRBJ2-2, with TRBD1 matching 9 bases. The CDR3 is made up of 14 amino acids. V trimming: 6 bases; J trimming: 1 base; junction bases outside the gene matches: 3. Germline V lookup: CDR1 SQVTM, CDR2 ANQGSEA. The CDR3 nucleotides are TGCAGCGTAGGACAGGGGAAGAACACCGGGGAGCTGTTTTTT. Translated: CSVGQGKNTGELFF.

This clonotype was detected many times. The J gene is TRBJ2-5, the V gene TRBV20-1; D is unclear. V lost 6 bases, J lost 5 bases, and 10 bases lay in between. The CDR3 runs to 11 residues. The V gene's germline CDR1 is DFQATT and CDR2 SNEGSKA (reference sequence). The CDR3, as DNA: TGCAGTGCCCTCGTACGGGAGACCCAGTACTTC. Protein: CSALVRETQYF.

This clonotype was counted between two and nine times. The chain couples TRBV11-3 to TRBJ1-4; 7 nucleotides match TRBD1. The trim removed 2 bases at V and 1 base at J, leaving 13 bases unmatched. The CDR3 totals 19 residues. Germline-derived CDR1 and CDR2 are SGHNT and YENEEA. The CDR3 DNA is TGTGCCAGCAGCTTATCCTACAGGGGCGTAAATATAACTAATGAAAAACTGTTTTTT. Its protein product is CASSLSYRGVNITNEKLFF. The whole variable domain, remainder taken from reference TRBV11-3 and TRBJ1-4, is EAGVVQSPRYKIIEKKQPVAFWCNPISGHNTLYWYLQNLGQGPELLIRYENEEAVDDSQLPKDRFSAERLKGVDSTLKIQPAELGDSAVYLCASSLSYRGVNITNEKLFFGSGTQLSVL.

A note on this clonotype: A read error may explain this, as a much larger clone is one base away. The gene calls are TRBV5-1 and TRBJ1-5; D is uncertain. The CDR3 is 14 amino acids. Germline CDR1 is SGHRS and CDR2 is YFSETQ. CDR3 protein: CAGSLDSPNQPQHF. The CDR3 DNA reads as TGCGCCGGCAGCTTGGATTCTCCCAATCAGCCCCAGCATTTT.

The gene calls are TRBV20-1 and TRBJ1-2; TRBD1 might be the D (5 bases). CDR3 length: 14 residues. Germline CDR1 and CDR2: DFQATT and SNEGSKA (reference sequence). V was cut by 0 bases and J by 8 bases, with 16 bases left in between. The CDR3 DNA reads as TGCAGTGCTAGAGATCCTTCCAGGGTCGAAGGCTACACCTTC. Protein sequence: CSARDPSRVEGYTF.

The sample holds many counts of this clonotype. The chain employs TRBV27 and TRBJ1-2; a possible D gene is TRBD1 (5 bases). The V end lost 3 bases, the J end lost 7 bases, and 12 bases lay between the germline ends. In germline, CDR1 is MNHEY, CDR2 SMNVEV (reference sequence). The length of the CDR3 is 13 residues. The CDR3 DNA sequence: TGTGCCAGCAGTTTGTCCCGGGGCTTTGGCTACACCTTC. The encoded protein is CASSLSRGFGYTF.

In its sample, this clonotype was seen many times. The rearrangement uses TRBV7-3 and TRBJ2-2; 12 bases line up with TRBD2. V was pared by 5 bases and J by 4 bases, with 8 bases of the junction left unmatched. The V gene's germline CDR1 is SGHTA and CDR2 FQGTGA. This CDR3 comprises 17 residues. The CDR3 region has the DNA TGTGCCAGCAGCCGAACGCCTAGCGGGAGGGCCACCGGGGAGCTGTTTTTT. Its protein is CASSRTPSGRATGELFF.

Many counts were recorded for this clonotype. This chain joins TRBV20-1 and TRBJ2-5, with D possibly matching TRBD1 (5 bases). The germline CDR1 and CDR2 sequences are DFQATT and SNEGSKA (reference sequence). Trimming cost V 4 bases and J 4 bases, with 13 bases left between them. This CDR3 has 13 amino acids. The CDR3 reads CSATIRARETQYF. CDR3 nucleotide sequence: TGCAGTGCTACAATCAGGGCGAGAGAGACCCAGTACTTC.

This clonotype was seen ten or more times. The V and J genes are TRBV6-2 or TRBV6-3 and TRBJ2-3; D uncertain. Trimming left V 2 bases short and J 3 bases short, with 6 bases between. The CDR3 contains 13 residues. Germline CDR1 MNHEY, CDR2 SVGEGT. CDR3 sequence: CASSYRETDTQYF. DNA for the CDR3: TGTGCCAGCAGTTACAGGGAAACAGATACGCAGTATTTT.

The chain couples TRBV6-2 or TRBV6-3 to TRBJ2-7; TRBD2 matches 10 bases. The CDR3 runs to 15 residues. Germline V lookup: CDR1 MNHEY, CDR2 SVGEGT. V lost 0 bases, J lost 7 bases, and 6 bases stayed unmatched. This CDR3 reads CASSYSSGGAREQYF. DNA for the CDR3: TGTGCCAGCAGTTACTCGAGCGGGGGGGCGCGAGAGCAGTACTTC.

This clonotype was detected ten times or more. V and J are TRBV6-2 or TRBV6-3 and TRBJ2-7, with 10 bases aligning to TRBD2. V trimming: 2 bases; J trimming: 7 bases; junction bases outside the gene matches: 11. The CDR3 consists of 16 residues. Germline V gene sequence: CDR1 MNHEY, CDR2 SVGEGT. This chain's CDR3 is CASSYRASGSSREQYF. The CDR3 coding sequence is TGTGCCAGCAGTTACCGGGCTAGCGGGAGTTCCCGGGAGCAGTACTTC.

This clonotype was detected ten times or more. A much larger clone lies one base from this, so it may be a read error. V gene TRBV7-9 combines with J gene TRBJ1-1, with TRBD1 as a possible D gene (5 bases). The germline V gene has CDR1 SEHNR and CDR2 FQNEAQ (reference sequence). Trimming removed 6 bases at V and 0 bases at J, with 11 bases between. The CDR3 is 14 residues long. The CDR3 sequence is CASRGRGVNTEAFF. Here the CDR3 DNA reads TGTGCCAGCAGGGGACGGGGGGTGAACACTGAAGCTTTCTTT.